This entry lists 32 T cell receptor beta chains sequenced from one sample in a study of CD8 T cells in Susac syndrome. It was with random hexamers that roughly 0.45 to 1 ug RNA was reverse transcribed. TCRdb analysed the immunoSEQ multiplex PCR reads with MiXCR anew, one entry per CDR3 protein. The sample holds approximately 150,000 distinct CDR3 sequences, roughly 94% seen once. The specimen was CD4+ T cells from PBMCs. These receptors came from a human donor with multiple sclerosis.

This sequence joins TRBV12-3 or TRBV12-4 and TRBJ2-2, with D tentatively TRBD2 (6 bases). This CDR3 spans 15 amino acids. The germline V and J ends were trimmed by 5 bases and 3 bases, with 13 bases remaining between them. CDR3 sequence: CASSARELDTGELFF. CDR3 sequence (DNA): TGTGCCAGCAGTGCCCGGGAGTTGGACACCGGGGAGCTGTTTTTT.

The chain links TRBV2 to TRBJ2-7, with a weak D call TRBD2 (6 bases). Between the trimmed V and J ends, which lost 7 bases and 1 base, there was a span of 11 bases. The CDR3 runs 13 residues. Germline lookup yields CDR1 SNHLY and CDR2 FYNNEI. DNA of the CDR3: TGTGCCAGCAAAGGGACTGGGTCCTACGAGCAGTACTTC. This gives the protein CASKGTGSYEQYF.

The chain carries TRBV28 and TRBJ2-1; 9 nucleotides match TRBD2. The germline gives CDR1 MDHEN, CDR2 SYDVKM. The V segment lost 8 bases and the J segment 7 bases; nucleotides outside the gene matches: 9. The length of the CDR3 is 14 residues. The CDR3 spells CASCGGGFENEQFF. The CDR3 region has the DNA TGTGCCAGCTGCGGGGGGGGCTTTGAGAATGAGCAGTTCTTC.

V usage is TRBV5-4 and J usage is TRBJ2-5; 10 bases fit TRBD1. The CDR3 spans 16 residues. V trimming: 5 bases; J trimming: 7 bases; junction bases outside the gene matches: 14. CDR1 is SGHNT and CDR2 is YYREEE in the germline V gene (reference sequence). This CDR3 is CASSSPGQGYGGTQYF. In DNA, the CDR3 is TGTGCCAGCAGTTCTCCGGGACAGGGGTACGGAGGGACCCAGTACTTC. Full variable domain (missing parts from reference TRBV5-4 and TRBJ2-5): ETGVTQSPTHLIKTRGQQVTLRCSSQSGHNTVSWYQQALGQGPQFIFQYYREEENGRGNFPPRFSGLQFPNYSSELNVNALELDDSALYLCASSSPGQGYGGTQYFGPGTRLLVL.

The V call is TRBV12-5, the J call TRBJ1-5, with 8 bases lining up with TRBD1. After removal of 6 bases from V and 4 bases from J, the junction contained 8 bases not matched to a gene. This CDR3 contains 15 residues. Germline V CDR1 and CDR2: LGHNT, FRNRAP. CDR3 coding DNA: TGTGCTAGTGGCCTAGGACAGGGTCGGAATCAGCCCCAGCATTTT. This encodes CASGLGQGRNQPQHF.

The chain carries TRBV5-1 and TRBJ1-4; no clear D. The length of the CDR3 is 13 residues. Trimming shortened V by 2 bases and J by 8 bases, and 10 bases separated the two germline ends. Germline V lookup: CDR1 SGHRS, CDR2 YFSETQ. The CDR3 DNA follows: TGCGCCAGCAGCTTCCGTGGAGGGGAAAAACTGTTTTTT. This gives the protein CASSFRGGEKLFF.

The J gene is TRBJ1-2, the V gene TRBV29-1; maybe TRBD1 (5 bases). V was trimmed by 8 bases and J by 8 bases, leaving 18 bases between them. This CDR3 has 12 residues. The V gene's germline CDR1 is SQVTM and CDR2 ANQGSEA. The CDR3 is CSPGRGQEGYTF. The CDR3 DNA reads as TGCAGCCCTGGTCGGGGCCAAGAAGGCTACACCTTC.

To note about this clonotype: No conserved phenylalanine or tryptophan ends this CDR3, so it is likely a read error. The rearrangement uses TRBV7-2 and TRBJ1-2; 8 bases are a match to TRBD1. The CDR3 loop spans 14 amino acids. The V segment lost 6 bases and the J segment 7 bases; nucleotides outside the gene matches: 10. In germline, CDR1 is SGHTA, CDR2 FQGNSA. The CDR3 sequence: CASRLTGGLRGYTY. CDR3 DNA: TGTGCCAGCAGATTAACAGGGGGTCTGCGTGGCTACACCTAC.

The chain combines TRBV6-2 or TRBV6-3 with TRBJ2-2; D remains ambiguous. Trimming shortened V by 2 bases and J by 3 bases, and 7 bases separated the two germline ends. The CDR3 covers 14 residues. The germline CDR1 and CDR2 sequences are MNHEY and SVGEGT. CDR3 bases: TGTGCCAGCAGTTACAGACGGGACACCGGGGAGCTGTTTTTT. Its translation is CASSYRRDTGELFF.

The CDR3 coding sequence is TGTGCCAGCAGCCATACCGGGACTAGCGGGAGGCGCGATGAGCAGTTCTTC. It is translated as CASSHTGTSGRRDEQFF. The V and J genes are TRBV7-9 and TRBJ2-1; 15 bases agree with TRBD2. Germline CDR1 SEHNR, CDR2 FQNEAQ (reference sequence). The length of the CDR3 is 17 residues. With V trimmed by 5 bases and J by 8 bases, 10 bases remained unmatched.

V gene TRBV4-1 combines with J gene TRBJ1-2; D remains ambiguous. This CDR3 comprises 15 residues. The germline gives CDR1 MGHRA, CDR2 YSYEKL. Trimming stripped 0 bases from V and 0 bases from J, with 8 bases between. CDR3 protein: CASSQEPVPNYGYTF. In DNA, the CDR3 is TGCGCCAGCAGCCAAGAGCCAGTCCCTAACTATGGCTACACCTTC.

The rearrangement uses TRBV2 and TRBJ2-5; the match to TRBD1 covers 8 bases. Germline V gene lookup returns CDR1 SNHLY and CDR2 FYNNEI. Losses at the gene ends were 8 bases for V and 5 bases for J; bases not matched to a gene: 13. The CDR3 extends over 15 amino acids. CDR3 protein: CASGGGWTGSETQYF. CDR3 nucleotide sequence: TGTGCCAGCGGAGGAGGTTGGACAGGGTCGGAGACCCAGTACTTC.

This clonotype was counted a few times. The chain has TRBV11-1 and TRBJ2-1; D call uncertain. The V end was cut by 3 bases, the J end by 0 bases, with 9 bases between. The CDR3 loop spans 15 amino acids. Germline V CDR1 and CDR2: SGHAT, FQDESV (reference sequence). The CDR3 region is CASSLSPSSYNEQFF. Here the CDR3 DNA reads TGTGCCAGCAGCTTGTCGCCGAGCTCCTACAATGAGCAGTTCTTC.

In its sample, this clonotype was seen a few times. The V gene is TRBV3-1, the J gene TRBJ2-7, with 9 bases that match TRBD2. Germline lookup yields CDR1 LGHDT and CDR2 YNNKEL (reference sequence). The CDR3 loop spans 14 amino acids. Trimming cost V 5 bases and J 2 bases; bases outside gene matches: 4. This chain's CDR3 is CASSFLAGAYEQYF. The CDR3 bases are TGTGCCAGCAGCTTTTTAGCGGGAGCCTACGAGCAGTACTTC.

V gene TRBV18 combines with J gene TRBJ1-1; TRBD1 aligns across 8 bases. V shed 3 bases and J 0 bases; nucleotides not matched to a gene: 9. In germline, CDR1 is KGHSH, CDR2 LQKENI. This CDR3 spans 17 amino acids. CDR3 sequence: CASSPPGQGAMNTEAFF. CDR3 bases: TGTGCCAGCTCACCTCCCGGACAGGGAGCCATGAACACTGAAGCTTTCTTT.

The chain recombines TRBV5-1 with TRBJ2-2; 8 nucleotides line up with TRBD1. The CDR3 is 16 amino acids. From germline, CDR1 is SGHRS and CDR2 YFSETQ. Losses at the gene ends were 4 bases for V and 0 bases for J; bases not matched to a gene: 5. CDR3 bases: TGCGCCAGCAGCCCCGGGGGACAGGCGAACACCGGGGAGCTGTTTTTT. Amino acids: CASSPGGQANTGELFF.

V and J are TRBV30 and TRBJ2-7, with 8 bases lining up with TRBD2. There are 18 residues in the CDR3. Germline V lookup: CDR1 GTSNPN, CDR2 SVGIG (reference sequence). V lost 8 bases to trimming and J lost 3 bases; unmatched junction nucleotides: 24. DNA for the CDR3: TGTGCCGGAGCTTGGGATTCGACCGGGACTAGAAGAATCTACGAGCAGTACTTC. This codes for CAGAWDSTGTRRIYEQYF.

The chain carries TRBV5-6 and TRBJ2-2; perhaps D is TRBD1 or TRBD2 (5 bases each). Germline values: CDR1 SGHDT, CDR2 YYEEEE. This CDR3 has 15 amino acids. V was shortened by 1 base and J by 4 bases, with 11 bases between the two germline ends. For the CDR3, the DNA is TGTGCCAGCAGCTTGCTAGGGACGGGCACCGGGGAGCTGTTTTTT. This encodes CASSLLGTGTGELFF.

The genes are TRBV2 and TRBJ1-5; perhaps TRBD1 as D (6 bases). The germline V and J ends were trimmed by 7 bases and 6 bases, with 16 bases remaining between them. There are 14 residues in the CDR3. Per germline, CDR1 SNHLY and CDR2 FYNNEI. This CDR3 is CASNSQGVGQPQHF. CDR3 nucleotide sequence: TGTGCCAGCAACTCACAGGGAGTCGGTCAGCCCCAGCATTTT.

This chain joins TRBV7-8 and TRBJ2-1; D is uncertain. The CDR3 is made up of 13 amino acids. V was shortened by 3 bases and J by 3 bases, with 6 bases between the two germline ends. Per the germline V gene, CDR1 is SGHVS and CDR2 is FQNEAQ. The CDR3 bases are TGTGCCAGCAGCTTTGGCGGCTACAATGAGCAGTTCTTC. The encoded protein is CASSFGGYNEQFF. The variable domain in full, completed from reference TRBV7-8 and TRBJ2-1, reads GAGVSQSPRYKVAKRGQDVALRCDPISGHVSLFWYQQALGQGPEFLTYFQNEAQLDKSGLPSDRFFAERPEGSVSTLKIQRTQQEDSAVYLCASSFGGYNEQFFGPGTRLTVL.

The DNA for the CDR3 is TGTGCCAGCACTCGTAGGGGGGAGACCCAGTACTTC. This encodes CASTRRGETQYF. This sequence joins TRBV3-1 and TRBJ2-5, with D possibly being TRBD1 (6 bases). Germline CDR1 LGHDT, CDR2 YNNKEL (reference sequence). Trimming shortened V by 7 bases and J by 5 bases, and 11 bases separated the two germline ends. This CDR3 has 12 residues.

This chain connects TRBV28 to TRBJ1-1; no reliable D call. Germline V gene data show CDR1 as MDHEN and CDR2 as SYDVKM. V lost 5 bases to trimming and J lost 10 bases, with 14 bases between them. The CDR3 extends over 12 amino acids. CDR3 bases: TGTGCCAGCAGTACAGACCGGTTCGCAGCTTTCTTT. Amino acids: CASSTDRFAAFF.

The rearrangement uses TRBV29-1 and TRBJ2-1; TRBD2 might be the D (5 bases). The CDR3 consists of 12 residues. Looked up from germline, CDR1 is SQVTM and CDR2 is ANQGSEA. Trimming shortened V by 3 bases and J by 8 bases, and 11 bases separated the two germline ends. This chain's CDR3 is CSVDSGKDEQFF. The CDR3 DNA sequence: TGCAGCGTTGATTCCGGGAAGGATGAGCAGTTCTTC.

The chain joins TRBV2 to TRBJ2-2; TRBD1 is a possible D gene (6 bases). Germline values: CDR1 SNHLY, CDR2 FYNNEI. The CDR3 length is 13 residues. The V end lost 2 bases, the J end lost 7 bases, and 8 bases lay between the germline ends. The chain's CDR3 is CASSETRGGELFF. In DNA, the CDR3 is TGTGCCAGCAGTGAAACCAGGGGCGGGGAGCTGTTTTTT.

The chain recombines TRBV12-3 or TRBV12-4 with TRBJ2-2; perhaps TRBD2 as D (6 bases). V lost 7 bases and J lost 1, with 10 bases in between. CDR3 size: 14 residues. CDR3 DNA sequence: TGTGCCAGCATCGGAGGGGTGAACACCGGGGAGCTGTTTTTT. Its translation is CASIGGVNTGELFF.

The rearrangement links TRBV9 to TRBJ2-3; D remains unclear. Between the trimmed V and J ends, which lost 0 bases and 3 bases, there was a span of 8 bases. The CDR3 extends over 14 amino acids. Germline V CDR1 and CDR2: SGDLS, YYNGEE. CDR3 sequence: CASSVAVGTDTQYF. For the CDR3, the DNA is TGTGCCAGCAGCGTAGCGGTGGGGACAGATACGCAGTATTTT.

This clonotype was seen once. In nucleotides, the CDR3 is TGTGCCAGCAGCTTAACGGGATTCGGACAGGACTACGAGCAGTACTTC. Translating it yields CASSLTGFGQDYEQYF. This chain links TRBV12-3 or TRBV12-4 with TRBJ2-7, with 7 bases aligning to TRBD1. The CDR3 is made up of 16 amino acids. V was pared by 6 bases and J by 3 bases, with 14 bases of the junction left unmatched.

The chain has TRBV2 and TRBJ1-1, with D possibly TRBD1 on 5 matching bases. The CDR3 has 12 amino acids. V lost 11 bases, J lost 5 bases, and 15 bases lay in between. Germline CDR1 reads SNHLY; CDR2 reads FYNNEI. CDR3 amino acids: CARSGRGTEAFF. DNA of the CDR3: TGTGCCCGATCAGGGAGGGGAACTGAAGCTTTCTTT.

V is TRBV28 and J is TRBJ2-3; no reliable D call. Germline-derived CDR1 and CDR2 are MDHEN and SYDVKM. The CDR3 sequence is 12 residues long. V lost 4 bases and J lost 2, with 4 bases in between. The CDR3 loop is CASSSNTDTQYF. The CDR3, as DNA: TGTGCCAGCAGTTCCAACACAGATACGCAGTATTTT.

The chain links TRBV27 to TRBJ2-7, with D perhaps matching TRBD2 (6 bases). V was clipped by 4 bases and J by 2 bases, with 9 bases between them. The CDR3 is 13 residues long. CDR1 and CDR2 from the germline V gene are MNHEY and SMNVEV (reference sequence). CDR3 nucleotide sequence: TGTGCCAGCAGTTCTGGGAGGCCCTACGAGCAGTACTTC. Its protein product is CASSSGRPYEQYF.

This clonotype has only one observation. This sequence joins TRBV5-4 and TRBJ2-2; TRBD2 matches at 10 bases. The germline CDR1 and CDR2 sequences are SGHNT and YYREEE (reference sequence). V was clipped by 2 bases and J by 5 bases; unmatched bases: 6. The CDR3 is made up of 16 amino acids. CDR3 residues: CASSLRTSGKTGELFF. The CDR3 coding sequence is TGTGCCAGCAGCTTACGGACTAGCGGAAAAACCGGGGAGCTGTTTTTT. Variable domain in full (rest from reference TRBV5-4 and TRBJ2-2): ETGVTQSPTHLIKTRGQQVTLRCSSQSGHNTVSWYQQALGQGPQFIFQYYREEENGRGNFPPRFSGLQFPNYSSELNVNALELDDSALYLCASSLRTSGKTGELFFGEGSRLTVL.

The chain joins TRBV19 to TRBJ1-5, with no clear D. CDR1 and CDR2 (germline): LNHDA, SQIVND (reference sequence). The CDR3 loop spans 15 amino acids. V was cut by 3 bases and J by 7 bases, with 16 bases left in between. Here the CDR3 DNA reads TGTGCCAGTAGTATGGGCCTCCAGTACAAGCAGCCCCAGCATTTT. It specifies CASSMGLQYKQPQHF. The full variable domain, its missing parts supplied by reference TRBV19 and TRBJ1-5, is DGGITQSPKYLFRKEGQNVTLSCEQNLNHDAMYWYRQDPGQGLRLIYYSQIVNDFQKGDIAEGYSVSREKKESFPLTVTSAQKNPTAFYLCASSMGLQYKQPQHFGDGTRLSIL.